This section outlines one TCR beta chain sequence together with its context. What it binds is unknown. The data belong to a study of blood T cells in healthy people across ages. Germline lookup yields CDR1 MNHNS and CDR2 SASEGT. The CDR3 spans 14 residues. With V trimmed by 7 bases and J by 2 bases, 5 bases remained unmatched. Primers used in a second PCR of about 7 to 12 cycles were a sample-barcoded 5' primer and a J-beta primer mix. The yield of each sample was at least 3 million CDR3-containing paired-end reads. TCRdb analysed the 5' RACE reads with MiXCR anew, one entry per CDR3 protein. The data show fewer than 800,000 distinct CDR3 sequences, 49% seen once. Study conclusions and caveats: Calculation of diversity from one million T cells yielded estimates considered to be underestimates.

In each sample, at least 6.5 million PBMCs were isolated. The chain carries TRBV6-1 and TRBJ2-7; 10 bases fit TRBD1. Sequencing used blood. This TCR was recovered from a woman aged 60-75 years in good health. CDR3 in DNA: TGTGCCAGCAAAGTGGACAGGGGGACCTACGAGCAGTACTTC. Translated: CASKVDRGTYEQYF.